This T cell receptor beta chain emerged from a study of blood T cell repertoires in COVID-19. About the research overall: COVID-19 samples from acute and convalescent phases originated in the United States, Italy and Spain.

Participants came from roughly 23 US areas, aged roughly 18 to 90 years. Original handling: Estimates of nucleated cell counts were drawn from the amplification of reference gene primers. Measured with immunoSEQ multiplex PCR; TCRdb has only the in-frame clones, and not every one. The D gene and trimming were derived from the DNA, and the V and J assignments and clone size from that table. The data show around 420,000 clones, 70% to 90% seen once. This receptor was identified in a woman aged 40 to 50 with acute COVID-19. The sample was PBMCs or T cells enriched from blood (not recorded which).

For the CDR3, the DNA is TGCGCCAGCAGCTTGGGGGACAGGGTCGCCTATGGCTACACCTTC. Encoded protein: CASSLGDRVAYGYTF. The gene calls are TRBV5-1 and TRBJ1-2, with TRBD1 matching over 9 bases. CDR3 length: 15 amino acids. Germline CDR1 and CDR2: SGHRS and YFSETQ. Trimming took 0 bases from V and 4 from J; bases not matched to a gene: 4.